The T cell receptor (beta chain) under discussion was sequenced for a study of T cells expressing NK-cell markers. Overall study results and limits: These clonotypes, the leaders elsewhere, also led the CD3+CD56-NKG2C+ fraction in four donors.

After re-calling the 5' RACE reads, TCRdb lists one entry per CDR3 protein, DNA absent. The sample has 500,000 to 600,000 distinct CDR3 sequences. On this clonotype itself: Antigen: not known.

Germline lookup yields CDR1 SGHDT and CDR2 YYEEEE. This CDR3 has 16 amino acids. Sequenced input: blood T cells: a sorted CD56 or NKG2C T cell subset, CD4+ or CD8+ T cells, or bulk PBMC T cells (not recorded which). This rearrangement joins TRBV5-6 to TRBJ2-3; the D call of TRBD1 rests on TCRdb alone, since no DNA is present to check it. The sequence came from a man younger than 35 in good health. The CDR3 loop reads CASSWGPAQGPDTQYF. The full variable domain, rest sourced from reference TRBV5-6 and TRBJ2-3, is DAGVTQSPTHLIKTRGQQVTLRCSPKSGHDTVSWYQQALGQGPQFIFQYYEEEERQRGNFPDRFSGHQFPNYSSELNVNALLLGDSALYLCASSWGPAQGPDTQYFGPGTRLTVL.